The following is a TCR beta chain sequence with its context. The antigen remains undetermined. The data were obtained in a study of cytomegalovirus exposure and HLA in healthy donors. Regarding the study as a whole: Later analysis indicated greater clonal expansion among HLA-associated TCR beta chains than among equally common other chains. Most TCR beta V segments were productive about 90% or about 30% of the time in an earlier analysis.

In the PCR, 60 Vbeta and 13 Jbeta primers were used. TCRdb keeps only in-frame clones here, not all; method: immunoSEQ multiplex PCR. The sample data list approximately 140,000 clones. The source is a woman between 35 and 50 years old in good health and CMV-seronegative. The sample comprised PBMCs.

The CDR3 nucleotides read TGTGCCAGCAGCCAAGATATCCTAGCGGGGGGAAGGGAAAACATTCAGTACTTC. It encodes CASSQDILAGGRENIQYF. The chain recombines TRBV4-2 with TRBJ2-4; the match to TRBD2 covers 11 bases. V gave up 0 bases and J gave up 5 bases; unmatched junction bases: 9. The V gene's germline CDR1 is LGHNA and CDR2 YNFKEQ. The CDR3 sequence is 18 residues long.